These 23 T cell receptor beta chains were all obtained from the same sample, sequenced in a study of T cells in Graves' hyperthyroidism and ophthalmopathy. Amplification of TCR beta CDR3 regions was performed using RNA transcripts as template. The HTBI primer set served for first-round RT-PCR of the TCR CDR3. TCRdb re-called the multiplex PCR reads through MiXCR, storing one row per CDR3 protein. Among hundreds of thousands of distinct CDR3 sequences listed, about a sixth were seen once. Sequencing was done on a sample of blood. The source of these receptors is a woman aged 55-69 years with Graves' ophthalmopathy.

There are many counts of this clonotype. The J gene is TRBJ1-5, the V gene TRBV20-1, with TRBD1 as a possible D gene (5 bases). Trimming took 0 bases from V and 1 from J, leaving 7 bases between them. The CDR3 has 14 residues. The V gene's germline CDR1 is DFQATT and CDR2 SNEGSKA (reference sequence). CDR3 region: CSAREGRSNQPQHF. The DNA of the CDR3 is TGCAGTGCTAGAGAGGGACGCAGCAATCAGCCCCAGCATTTT.

In this sample, this clonotype turned up many times. The V call is TRBV28, the J call TRBJ2-5, with D tentatively TRBD1 or TRBD2 (6 bases each). The CDR3 has 14 residues. Trimming shortened V by 6 bases and J by 4 bases, and 15 bases separated the two germline ends. CDR1 is MDHEN and CDR2 is SYDVKM in the germline V gene. CDR3: CASSPLRGPETQYF. The CDR3 DNA is TGTGCCAGCAGCCCCCTTCGGGGGCCAGAGACCCAGTACTTC. Full variable domain (remainder filled in from reference TRBV28 and TRBJ2-5): DVKVTQSSRYLVKRTGEKVFLECVQDMDHENMFWYRQDPGLGLRLIYFSYDVKMKEKGDIPEGYSVSREKKERFSLILESASTNQTSMYLCASSPLRGPETQYFGPGTRLLVL.

J is TRBJ2-7 and V is TRBV18, with D possibly being TRBD1 or TRBD2 (5 bases each). The CDR3 is 15 amino acids. Germline V gives CDR1 KGHSH, CDR2 LQKENI. The V and J ends lost 0 bases and 2 bases respectively, with 11 bases between them. The CDR3 reads CASSPPGRGTYEQYF. Here the CDR3 DNA reads TGTGCCAGCTCACCACCTGGACGGGGCACCTACGAGCAGTACTTC.

This clonotype has a count of ten or more. The genes are TRBV11-2 and TRBJ2-2; D remains ambiguous. The CDR3 is 16 amino acids. V dropped 4 bases and J dropped 0 bases, with 12 bases sitting between them. Germline V gene lookup returns CDR1 SGHAT and CDR2 FQNNGV. CDR3 coding DNA: TGTGCCAGCAGCTCGCGTAGCTGGGCGAACACCGGGGAGCTGTTTTTT. Translated, it gives CASSSRSWANTGELFF.

The chain employs TRBV11-2 and TRBJ2-1; TRBD1 matches 8 bases. V lost 5 bases to trimming and J lost 6 bases; unmatched junction nucleotides: 9. The CDR3 runs to 15 residues. Per the germline V gene, CDR1 is SGHAT and CDR2 is FQNNGV. In nucleotides, the CDR3 is TGTGCCAGCAGCATACAGGGGGGAAATTTCAATGAGCAGTTCTTC. Residues: CASSIQGGNFNEQFF.

The CDR3 region has the DNA TGTGCCATACGGGGGGGGAGAGGTTCTGCAGATACGCAGTATTTT. Protein product: CAIRGGRGSADTQYF. J is TRBJ2-3 and V is TRBV10-3; 8 bases map to TRBD2. V dropped 9 bases and J dropped 4; count of bases not matched to a gene: 12. Per the germline V gene, CDR1 is ENHRY and CDR2 is SYGVKD. The CDR3 loop spans 15 amino acids.

This clonotype was recorded at least ten times. The gene calls are TRBV18 and TRBJ2-7; D gene ambiguous. There are 14 residues in the CDR3. V was cut by 3 bases and J by 0 bases, with 9 bases left in between. CDR1 is KGHSH and CDR2 is LQKENI in the germline V gene. Written as DNA, the CDR3 is TGTGCCAGCTCACCGTCGGACGGCTCCTACGAGCAGTACTTC. It specifies CASSPSDGSYEQYF.

This clonotype appeared a few times. V and J are TRBV9 and TRBJ1-1; a possible D gene is TRBD1 (6 bases). Trimming removed 4 bases at V and 3 bases at J, with 25 bases between. Per the germline V gene, CDR1 is SGDLS and CDR2 is YYNGEE. The CDR3 extends over 18 amino acids. The CDR3 bases are TGTGCCAGCAGCCCGCATGTCCCAGGGGTCCCGGACTACACTGAAGCTTTCTTT. This codes for CASSPHVPGVPDYTEAFF.

This chain links TRBV27 with TRBJ1-2; 10 bases are shared with TRBD1. V lost 3 bases and J lost 6; bases outside the gene matches: 4. CDR3 length equals 14 residues. The germline CDR1 and CDR2 sequences are MNHEY and SMNVEV (reference sequence). In DNA, the CDR3 is TGTGCCAGCAGTTTGACAGGGGGCAGGGATGGCTACACCTTC. Amino acids: CASSLTGGRDGYTF.

In its sample, this clonotype was seen many times. The chain is built from TRBV12-3 or TRBV12-4 and TRBJ1-1; no reliable D call. CDR3 length: 13 residues. Trimming stripped 8 bases from V and 0 bases from J, with 10 bases between. CDR3 amino acids: CASSTRVNTEAFF. The CDR3, as DNA: TGTGCCAGCTCCACTAGGGTGAACACTGAAGCTTTCTTT.

The V and J genes are TRBV7-9 and TRBJ2-7; the D gene is possibly TRBD2 (7 bases). Trimming removed 3 bases at V and 2 bases at J, with 11 bases between. The CDR3 contains 14 residues. Germline CDR1 reads SEHNR; CDR2 reads FQNEAQ (reference sequence). CDR3 sequence (DNA): TGTGCCAGCAGCTTTCGGGGGGACACCTACGAGCAGTACTTC. Residues: CASSFRGDTYEQYF. Full variable domain (missing parts from reference TRBV7-9 and TRBJ2-7): DTGVSQNPRHKITKRGQNVTFRCDPISEHNRLYWYRQTLGQGPEFLTYFQNEAQLEKSRLLSDRFSAERPKGSFSTLEIQRTEQGDSAMYLCASSFRGDTYEQYFGPGTRLTVT.

This clonotype was observed a handful of times. The rearrangement links TRBV5-1 to TRBJ2-1; a possible D gene is TRBD2 (7 bases). V was shortened by 4 bases and J by 12 bases, with 38 bases between the two germline ends. Germline CDR1 and CDR2: SGHRS and YFSETQ. This CDR3 region has 20 residues. The CDR3 DNA is TGCGCCAGCAGCGATCTTCCGGGCGGGGGCACGGGGACATACACCCGTCTGCAGTTCTTC. Protein product: CASSDLPGGGTGTYTRLQFF.

The gene calls are TRBV15 and TRBJ2-1; a weak D match, TRBD1 (6 bases). This CDR3 contains 14 residues. Trimming removed 5 bases at V and 10 bases at J, with 18 bases between. Germline V gene lookup returns CDR1 LNHNV and CDR2 YYDKDF (reference sequence). The CDR3: CATSGAGTLGEQFF. The CDR3 nucleotides read TGTGCCACCAGCGGAGCCGGGACACTCGGGGAGCAGTTCTTC. Supplemented by reference TRBV15 and TRBJ2-1, the full variable domain reads DAMVIQNPRYQVTQFGKPVTLSCSQTLNHNVMYWYQQKSSQAPKLLFHYYDKDFNNEADTPDNFQSRRPNTSFCFLDIRSPGLGDTAMYLCATSGAGTLGEQFFGPGTRLTVL.

Here the CDR3 reads CASSPGRNNEQFF. CDR3 coding DNA: TGTGCCAGCAGCCCCGGACGTAATAATGAGCAGTTCTTC. The chain recombines TRBV7-9 with TRBJ2-1; D remains ambiguous. V was cut by 5 bases and J by 7 bases, with 12 bases left in between. CDR3 size: 13 residues. CDR1 is SEHNR, CDR2 FQNEAQ, per germline (reference sequence).

This clonotype was detected many times. V is TRBV20-1 and J is TRBJ2-3; D remains ambiguous. The V and J ends lost 6 bases and 5 bases respectively, with 9 bases between them. The CDR3 extends over 11 amino acids. The germline V gene encodes CDR1 DFQATT and CDR2 SNEGSKA (reference sequence). DNA of the CDR3: TGCAGTGCCCCCCTCGGAGATACGCAGTATTTT. Protein sequence: CSAPLGDTQYF.

This clonotype turned up a few times. The rearrangement joins TRBV19 to TRBJ2-1, with D possibly being TRBD2 (7 bases). Germline V CDR1 and CDR2: LNHDA, SQIVND (reference sequence). V was cut by 3 bases and J by 4 bases, with 13 bases left in between. The CDR3 extends over 15 amino acids. The CDR3 spells CASSIGGGGYNEQFF. The DNA of the CDR3 is TGTGCCAGTAGTATTGGAGGGGGGGGTTACAATGAGCAGTTCTTC.

This clonotype was seen at least ten times. V and J are TRBV5-1 and TRBJ2-7; D not resolved. The CDR3 is 14 amino acids. Germline CDR1 reads SGHRS; CDR2 reads YFSETQ. With 4 bases removed from V and 5 bases from J, the gap between germline ends came to 16 bases. DNA of the CDR3: TGCGCCAGCAGCCCCCGGGTTAATTTGGACGAGCAGTACTTC. Protein: CASSPRVNLDEQYF. Complete variable domain (other parts from reference TRBV5-1 and TRBJ2-7): KAGVTQTPRYLIKTRGQQVTLSCSPISGHRSVSWYQQTPGQGLQFLFEYFSETQRNKGNFPGRFSGRQFSNSRSEMNVSTLELGDSALYLCASSPRVNLDEQYFGPGTRLTVT.

This clonotype was seen only a few times. V and J are TRBV11-3 and TRBJ2-1; no clear D gene. CDR1 is SGHNT and CDR2 is YENEEA in the germline V gene. The CDR3 sequence is 15 residues long. Trimming removed 8 bases from V and 2 bases from J, with 16 bases in between. As DNA, the CDR3 is TGTGCCAGCGCTCCGGCAGGCAACGCCTACAATGAGCAGTTCTTC. It codes for CASAPAGNAYNEQFF.

This clonotype was seen more than once but under ten times. The rearrangement links TRBV29-1 to TRBJ2-2; D assignment may be TRBD1 or TRBD2 (5 bases each). The length of the CDR3 is 15 residues. Looked up from germline, CDR1 is SQVTM and CDR2 is ANQGSEA. The V and J ends lost 7 bases and 0 bases respectively, with 15 bases between them. The CDR3 reads CSAHSGTANTGELFF. In DNA form, the CDR3 reads TGCAGCGCCCACTCCGGGACCGCGAACACCGGGGAGCTGTTTTTT.

Comment on this clonotype: Given the absence of the conserved phenylalanine or tryptophan at the CDR3 end, a read error is likely. The genes are TRBV20-1 and TRBJ1-3; 7 bases align to TRBD1. The J segment lost 4 bases and the V segment lost 5 bases, leaving 5 bases of the junction unmatched. The CDR3 covers 13 residues. Looked up from germline, CDR1 is DFQATT and CDR2 is SNEGSKA (reference sequence). Written as DNA, the CDR3 is TGCAGTGCTCCCGACAGGGACGGAAACACCATATATCTT. This codes for CSAPDRDGNTIYL.

This clonotype appeared a few times. This chain connects TRBV5-1 to TRBJ2-6; possibly TRBD1 for D (6 bases). The CDR3 consists of 17 residues. CDR1 and CDR2 (germline): SGHRS, YFSETQ. Trimming pared 1 base from V and 2 bases from J, leaving 13 bases between. CDR3 sequence (DNA): TGCGCCAGCAGCTTGCAGGCAGGGGTAGCTGGGGCCAACGTCCTGACTTTC. It yields the protein CASSLQAGVAGANVLTF. Full variable domain (rest looked up from reference TRBV5-1 and TRBJ2-6): KAGVTQTPRYLIKTRGQQVTLSCSPISGHRSVSWYQQTPGQGLQFLFEYFSETQRNKGNFPGRFSGRQFSNSRSEMNVSTLELGDSALYLCASSLQAGVAGANVLTFGAGSRLTVL.

This clonotype was counted only a few times. The genes are TRBV11-2 and TRBJ2-1, with TRBD2 identical over 8 bases. V lost 5 bases and J lost 4; bases outside the gene matches: 4. The CDR3 extends over 14 amino acids. Germline V lookup: CDR1 SGHAT, CDR2 FQNNGV. The CDR3: CASSPQRGYNEQFF. Written as DNA, the CDR3 is TGTGCCAGCAGCCCCCAGCGGGGGTACAATGAGCAGTTCTTC.

CDR3 protein: CASSQGPDQANYGYTF. The CDR3 coding sequence is TGTGCCAGCAGCCAAGGGCCGGATCAGGCTAACTATGGCTACACCTTC. The V gene is TRBV4-2, the J gene TRBJ1-2; D unclear. This CDR3 spans 16 amino acids. Germline V CDR1 and CDR2: LGHNA, YNFKEQ. The V gene lost 1 base and the J gene lost 0 bases, with 12 bases spanning the gap.